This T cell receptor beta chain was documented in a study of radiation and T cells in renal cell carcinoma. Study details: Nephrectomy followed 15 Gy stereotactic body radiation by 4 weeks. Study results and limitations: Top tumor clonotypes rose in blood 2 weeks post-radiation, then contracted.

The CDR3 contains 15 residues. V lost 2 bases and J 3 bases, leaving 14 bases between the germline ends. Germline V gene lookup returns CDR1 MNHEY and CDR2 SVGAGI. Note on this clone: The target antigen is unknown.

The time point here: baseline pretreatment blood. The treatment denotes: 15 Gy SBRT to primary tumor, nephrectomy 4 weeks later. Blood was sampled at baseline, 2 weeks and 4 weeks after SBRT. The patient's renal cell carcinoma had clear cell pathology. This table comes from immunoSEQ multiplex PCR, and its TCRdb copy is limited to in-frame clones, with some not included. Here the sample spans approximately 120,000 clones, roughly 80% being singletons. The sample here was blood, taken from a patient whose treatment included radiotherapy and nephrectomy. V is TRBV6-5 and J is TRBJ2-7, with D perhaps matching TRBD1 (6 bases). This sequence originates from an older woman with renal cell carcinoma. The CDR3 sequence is CASSYAETGSYEQYF. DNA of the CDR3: TGTGCCAGCAGTTACGCCGAGACAGGTAGCTACGAGCAGTACTTC.